Sequencing of this T cell receptor beta chain was carried out in a study of a mutant IDH1 vaccine in newly diagnosed glioma. Study-wide findings and caveats: Immune responses induced by vaccination arose in 93.3% of the patients.

In the case of this clone: Its antigen is unidentified.

The germline gives CDR1 LGHNT, CDR2 FRNRAP. This CDR3 spans 16 amino acids. The J segment lost 3 bases and the V segment lost 0 bases, leaving 3 bases of the junction unmatched. Assay used: immunoSEQ multiplex PCR; TCRdb lists only in-frame clones, some missing. The data hold some 130,000 clones, with around four fifths observed a single time. As to time point: week 11, during vaccination. Vaccination used 300 ug of mutant IDH1 20-mer peptide per dose, with topical imiquimod. The donors' diagnosis was new WHO grade 3 or 4 astrocytoma that was IDH1-mutant and ATRX-lost. The starting material was PBMCs, obtained from a glioma patient whose treatment included an IDH1 peptide vaccine. This chain links TRBV12-5 with TRBJ2-1; 9 nucleotides line up with TRBD1. The TCR was taken from a middle-aged man with glioma. This CDR3 reads CASGLVLGQGYNEQFF. The CDR3 DNA reads as TGTGCTAGTGGTTTGGTATTGGGACAGGGCTACAATGAGCAGTTCTTC.